This T cell receptor (beta chain) was found in a study of shared clonotypes between healthy human individuals. Study-wide results and caveats: Non-shared clonotypes were found to have lower generation probabilities than the clonotypes that were shared by all four of the sorted-subset donors.

The investigators split CD4+ cells into a CD45RA+ naive subset and a CD45RA-negative memory subset. The length of the CDR3 is 16 residues. The V segment lost 4 bases and the J segment 5 bases; nucleotides outside the gene matches: 11. Germline V gene sequence: CDR1 SGHRS, CDR2 YFSETQ. As to this clone: Its antigen is unknown. In the same sample, other DNA sequences code for this CDR3.

Data came from immunoSEQ multiplex PCR; TCRdb stores just in-frame clones and leaves some out. The data contain about 2.4 million clones, roughly 93% of them singletons. This clonotype was sampled from a man younger than 35 in good health. Some clones in this sample may be carry-over from other donors' samples. Sequencing was carried out using naive CD4+ T cells from PBMCs. Subset in this sample: CD45RA+ positively selected. This chain uses TRBV5-1 with TRBJ2-5, with 10 positions matching TRBD1. The CDR3 sequence is CASSPAGTGEGETQYF. CDR3 coding DNA: TGCGCCAGCAGCCCAGCCGGGACAGGGGAAGGGGAGACCCAGTACTTC.